This TCR beta chain stems from a study of T cells in Graves' hyperthyroidism and ophthalmopathy. This clonotype occurred many times. The V gene end was trimmed by 2 bases and the J gene end by 0 bases; junction bases not matched to a gene: 2. The germline V gene encodes CDR1 MDHEN and CDR2 SYDVKM. The CDR3 extends over 16 amino acids. Amplification of TCR beta CDR3 regions used RNA as the template. The HTBI set primed first-round TCR CDR3 RT-PCR. TCRdb re-called the multiplex PCR reads through MiXCR, storing one row per CDR3 protein. The table records hundreds of thousands of distinct CDR3 sequences, 11% to 15% of them present only once.

The source of this sequence is a woman between 18 and 30 years old with Graves' hyperthyroidism. Sequencing was performed on blood. The chain recombines TRBV28 with TRBJ2-4; 9 bases match TRBD2. The CDR3 sequence: CASSLASGVAKNIQYF. CDR3 coding DNA: TGTGCCAGCAGTTTAGCTAGCGGGGTAGCCAAAAACATTCAGTACTTC.